The TCR beta chain under discussion was sequenced for a study of shared clonotypes between healthy human individuals. Study information: Donors were a couple of women and a few men aged 18 to 49.

When replicate PCRs were run on sorted subsets, they used roughly 0.2 ug DNA, about 30,000 T cell genomes. The table came from immunoSEQ multiplex PCR; TCRdb's copy has only in-frame clones and leaves some out. The table shows some 2,400,000 clones, with around 95% occurring only once. Study-wide findings and caveats: Naive subsets, compared against memory subsets, generally had larger estimated richness values.

Regarding this clone: Its specificity is not known.

The V end was cut by 8 bases, the J end by 4 bases, with 12 bases between. CDR1 is MNHNS, CDR2 SASEGT, per germline. The CDR3 runs 13 residues. The clonotype originates from a man aged 18 to 30 in good health. The sequenced sample was naive CD4+ T cells sorted from blood. Subset in this sample: CD45RA+ positively selected. V and J are TRBV6-1 and TRBJ1-5; D might be TRBD1 (5 bases). The CDR3 nucleotides read TGTGCCAGCGACCGACAGATAAATCAGCCCCAGCATTTT. It specifies CASDRQINQPQHF.